This T cell receptor (beta chain) was recovered during a study of T-cell reconstitution after alpha-beta-depleted transplantation in children. Unique molecular identifiers were incorporated during preparation of the TCRbeta library. TCRdb passed the PCR reads through MiXCR, listing each CDR3 protein once. The sample carries 350,000 to 400,000 distinct CDR3 sequences, 10% to 15% recorded once. This clonotype was picked up a small number of times. The clonotype was recovered from a human donor who donated a stem cell graft to a child with Fanconi anemia. Specimen: PBMCs, collected from the stem cell graft.

The CDR3, as DNA: TGTGCCAGCAGCAGCCAACAGGGACGCGAGCAGTACTTC. It yields the protein CASSSQQGREQYF. The chain links TRBV7-3 to TRBJ2-7; maybe TRBD1 (6 bases). The germline CDR1 and CDR2 sequences are SGHTA and FQGTGA. Trimming stripped 5 bases from V and 6 bases from J, with 14 bases between. This CDR3 contains 13 residues.